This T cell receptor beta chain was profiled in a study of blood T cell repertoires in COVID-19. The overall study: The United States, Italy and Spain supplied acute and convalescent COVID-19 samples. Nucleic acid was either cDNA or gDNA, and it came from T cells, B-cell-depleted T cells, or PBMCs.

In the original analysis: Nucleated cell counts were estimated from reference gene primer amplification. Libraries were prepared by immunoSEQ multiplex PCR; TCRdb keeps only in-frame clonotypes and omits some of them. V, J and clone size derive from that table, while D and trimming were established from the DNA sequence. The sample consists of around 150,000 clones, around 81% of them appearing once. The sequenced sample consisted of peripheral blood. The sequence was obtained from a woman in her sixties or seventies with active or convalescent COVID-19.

The DNA of the CDR3 is TGTGCCAGCAGTCCAAGGACAGGGGAAGGCTACACCTTC. Encoded protein: CASSPRTGEGYTF. The chain couples TRBV6-2 or TRBV6-3 to TRBJ1-2; 9 bases line up with TRBD1. The trim removed 5 bases at V and 8 bases at J, leaving 6 bases unmatched. Germline CDR1 is MNHEY and CDR2 is SVGEGT. The CDR3 is made up of 13 amino acids.